A selection of T cell receptor beta chains follows, all from one sample in a study of T cells in Graves' hyperthyroidism and ophthalmopathy. MiXCR, run by TCRdb on the multiplex PCR reads, gives a single entry per CDR3 protein. The profile shows about 420,000 distinct CDR3 sequences, roughly 13% of them singletons. Input material: blood. These TCRs come from a woman aged 18 to 35 with Graves' hyperthyroidism. Each CDR3 is given with its conserved first and last residue. Fields, in order: CDR3 length, V gene, J gene, clone size, D gene, CDR3 protein, CDR3 DNA. The D gene is left open where the match is weak. Expanded clones are given a class, and other clones once, few, many or no size at all.

cdr3_length: 14
v_call: TRBV6-1
j_call: TRBJ1-1
clone_size: many
d_call: TRBD1
cdr3_aa: CASRTGVVRTEAFF
cdr3_nt: TGTGCCAGCAGGACAGGGGTGGTTAGGACTGAAGCTTTCTTT

cdr3_length: 13
v_call: TRBV5-1
j_call: TRBJ2-1
clone_size: many
d_call: -
cdr3_aa: CASSSGLGNKQFF
cdr3_nt: TGCGCCAGCAGCTCGGGTCTCGGGAATAAGCAGTTCTTC

cdr3_length: 15
v_call: TRBV11-2
j_call: TRBJ1-6
clone_size: -
d_call: -
cdr3_aa: CASSLEAGSNSPLHF
cdr3_nt: TGTGCCAGCAGCTTAGAGGCAGGGAGTAATTCACCCCTCCACTTT

cdr3_length: 15
v_call: TRBV4-3
j_call: TRBJ2-1
clone_size: many
d_call: -
cdr3_aa: CASSQDLEGYNEQFF
cdr3_nt: TGCGCCAGCAGCCAAGATCTCGAGGGCTACAATGAGCAGTTCTTC

cdr3_length: 14
v_call: TRBV20-1
j_call: TRBJ1-1
clone_size: many
d_call: -
cdr3_aa: CSAREEGWGTEAFF
cdr3_nt: TGCAGTGCTAGAGAAGAAGGGTGGGGTACTGAAGCTTTCTTT

cdr3_length: 14
v_call: TRBV2
j_call: TRBJ1-1
clone_size: many
d_call: -
cdr3_aa: CASSDWGQNTEAFF
cdr3_nt: TGTGCCAGCAGTGATTGGGGACAGAACACTGAAGCTTTCTTT

cdr3_length: 15
v_call: TRBV11-2
j_call: TRBJ1-1
clone_size: -
d_call: -
cdr3_aa: CASSSLGTTNTEAFF
cdr3_nt: TGTGCCAGCAGCTCGTTAGGGACAACGAACACTGAAGCTTTCTTT

cdr3_length: 13
v_call: TRBV20-1
j_call: TRBJ1-2
clone_size: many
d_call: -
cdr3_aa: CSARYGVDYGYTF
cdr3_nt: TGCAGTGCTAGGTACGGGGTGGACTATGGCTACACCTTC

cdr3_length: 15
v_call: TRBV6-1
j_call: TRBJ2-7
clone_size: many
d_call: TRBD2
cdr3_aa: CASSPTSGRMYEQYF
cdr3_nt: TGTGCCAGCAGTCCCACTAGCGGGAGGATGTACGAGCAGTACTTC

cdr3_length: 14
v_call: TRBV5-5
j_call: TRBJ1-3
clone_size: few
d_call: -
cdr3_aa: CASSPRGSGNTIYF
cdr3_nt: TGTGCCAGCAGCCCCAGGGGCTCTGGAAACACCATATATTTT

cdr3_length: 14
v_call: TRBV5-1
j_call: TRBJ2-1
clone_size: -
d_call: -
cdr3_aa: CASNLPGANNEQFF
cdr3_nt: TGCGCCAGCAATCTGCCAGGGGCGAACAATGAGCAGTTCTTC

cdr3_length: 15
v_call: TRBV9
j_call: TRBJ1-4
clone_size: many
d_call: -
cdr3_aa: CASSVGEIGNEKLFF
cdr3_nt: TGTGCCAGCAGCGTAGGAGAGATAGGGAATGAAAAACTGTTTTTT

cdr3_length: 14
v_call: TRBV15
j_call: TRBJ1-5
clone_size: few
d_call: -
cdr3_aa: CATARQDYNQPQHF
cdr3_nt: TGTGCCACCGCTAGACAGGACTACAATCAGCCCCAGCATTTT

cdr3_length: 19
v_call: TRBV5-1
j_call: TRBJ2-1
clone_size: many
d_call: TRBD2
cdr3_aa: CASSLTTSGRGWHDNEQFF
cdr3_nt: TGCGCCAGCAGCTTGACGACTAGCGGGAGAGGTTGGCATGACAATGAGCAGTTCTTC

cdr3_length: 15
v_call: TRBV29-1
j_call: TRBJ2-7
clone_size: many
d_call: TRBD2
cdr3_aa: CSVEAGLAGSYEQYF
cdr3_nt: TGCAGCGTTGAAGCTGGACTAGCCGGATCCTACGAGCAGTACTTC

cdr3_length: 14
v_call: TRBV5-1
j_call: TRBJ1-2
clone_size: many
d_call: TRBD1
cdr3_aa: CASSQGQGAYGYTF
cdr3_nt: TGCGCCAGCAGCCAAGGACAGGGAGCCTATGGCTACACCTTC

cdr3_length: 17
v_call: TRBV6-1
j_call: TRBJ2-3
clone_size: many
d_call: -
cdr3_aa: CASSEAAPGPRLDTQYF
cdr3_nt: TGTGCCAGCAGTGAAGCCGCTCCGGGCCCTAGACTGGATACGCAGTATTTT

cdr3_length: 17
v_call: TRBV12-3/TRBV12-4
j_call: TRBJ2-6
clone_size: few
d_call: TRBD1
cdr3_aa: CASGGGQGMAGANVLTF
cdr3_nt: TGTGCCAGCGGGGGGGGACAGGGAATGGCTGGGGCCAACGTCCTGACTTTC

cdr3_length: 13
v_call: TRBV6-1
j_call: TRBJ1-1
clone_size: many
d_call: -
cdr3_aa: CASSRAVNTEAFF
cdr3_nt: TGTGCCAGCAGCCGGGCGGTGAACACTGAAGCTTTCTTT

cdr3_length: 15
v_call: TRBV11-2
j_call: TRBJ1-2
clone_size: many
d_call: -
cdr3_aa: CASSLESSVNYGYTF
cdr3_nt: TGTGCCAGCAGCTTAGAGTCGAGCGTCAACTATGGCTACACCTTC

cdr3_length: 12
v_call: TRBV6-1
j_call: TRBJ1-1
clone_size: many
d_call: TRBD1
cdr3_aa: CASRRDRPEAFF
cdr3_nt: TGTGCCAGCAGGAGGGACAGGCCTGAAGCTTTCTTT

cdr3_length: 14
v_call: TRBV20-1
j_call: TRBJ2-1
clone_size: few
d_call: TRBD1
cdr3_aa: CSANRDRVQETQFF
cdr3_nt: TGCAGTGCTAACCGCGACAGGGTCCAAGAGACCCAGTTCTTC

cdr3_length: 14
v_call: TRBV28
j_call: TRBJ2-3
clone_size: many
d_call: -
cdr3_aa: CASSRTASTDTQYF
cdr3_nt: TGTGCCAGCAGTCGTACCGCTAGCACAGATACGCAGTATTTT

cdr3_length: 15
v_call: TRBV6-1
j_call: TRBJ1-2
clone_size: many
d_call: TRBD1
cdr3_aa: CASSERAGGTDGYTF
cdr3_nt: TGTGCCAGCAGTGAACGGGCAGGGGGAACAGATGGCTACACCTTC

cdr3_length: 18
v_call: TRBV5-6
j_call: TRBJ2-1
clone_size: few
d_call: TRBD2
cdr3_aa: CASSFRTSGRVSYNEQFF
cdr3_nt: TGTGCCAGCAGCTTCCGGACTAGCGGGAGGGTTTCCTACAATGAGCAGTTCTTC

cdr3_length: 16
v_call: TRBV4-1
j_call: TRBJ2-1
clone_size: -
d_call: TRBD2
cdr3_aa: CASSQELAATYNEQFF
cdr3_nt: TGCGCCAGCAGCCAAGAACTAGCGGCCACCTACAATGAGCAGTTCTTC

cdr3_length: 13
v_call: TRBV11-2
j_call: TRBJ2-1
clone_size: many
d_call: -
cdr3_aa: CASSLWFLGEQFF
cdr3_nt: TGTGCCAGCAGCCTATGGTTCTTGGGTGAGCAGTTCTTC

cdr3_length: 13
v_call: TRBV6-2/TRBV6-3
j_call: TRBJ2-7
clone_size: -
d_call: TRBD1
cdr3_aa: CASNRGGIYEQYF
cdr3_nt: TGTGCCAGCAACAGGGGTGGGATCTACGAGCAGTACTTC

cdr3_length: 15
v_call: TRBV10-3
j_call: TRBJ2-5
clone_size: many
d_call: -
cdr3_aa: CAISDMGARGFAQYF
cdr3_nt: TGTGCCATCAGTGATATGGGGGCCCGGGGATTCGCCCAGTACTTC

cdr3_length: 16
v_call: TRBV3-1
j_call: TRBJ1-1
clone_size: many
d_call: -
cdr3_aa: CASSQGTGRLSIEAFF
cdr3_nt: TGTGCCAGCAGCCAAGGGACCGGACGACTCAGCATTGAAGCTTTCTTT

cdr3_length: 13
v_call: TRBV20-1
j_call: TRBJ2-1
clone_size: many
d_call: TRBD2
cdr3_aa: CSASSGSDYEQFF
cdr3_nt: TGCAGTGCTTCTAGCGGGAGTGACTATGAGCAGTTCTTC

cdr3_length: 15
v_call: TRBV15
j_call: TRBJ1-6
clone_size: few
d_call: -
cdr3_aa: CATSRDYRAGSPLHF
cdr3_nt: TGTGCCACCAGCAGAGATTACAGGGCAGGATCACCCCTCCACTTT

cdr3_length: 13
v_call: TRBV6-1
j_call: TRBJ1-1
clone_size: -
d_call: TRBD1
cdr3_aa: CASRRRQGDKAFF
cdr3_nt: TGTGCCAGCAGGCGCAGACAGGGGGACAAAGCTTTCTTT

cdr3_length: 15
v_call: TRBV28
j_call: TRBJ2-1
clone_size: many
d_call: TRBD2
cdr3_aa: CASSWTSGRFNEQFF
cdr3_nt: TGTGCCAGCAGTTGGACTAGCGGGAGGTTCAATGAGCAGTTCTTC

cdr3_length: 15
v_call: TRBV6-5
j_call: TRBJ1-1
clone_size: few
d_call: -
cdr3_aa: CASSYSFREGTEAFF
cdr3_nt: TGTGCCAGCAGTTACTCGTTCAGGGAGGGCACTGAAGCTTTCTTT

cdr3_length: 16
v_call: TRBV4-1
j_call: TRBJ2-7
clone_size: -
d_call: -
cdr3_aa: CASRQEGSTAYYEQYF
cdr3_nt: TGCGCCAGCAGACAAGAAGGGTCCACTGCCTACTACGAGCAGTACTTC

cdr3_length: 12
v_call: TRBV7-8
j_call: TRBJ1-4
clone_size: many
d_call: -
cdr3_aa: CASSRQGEKLFF
cdr3_nt: TGTGCCAGCAGCCGGCAGGGGGAAAAACTGTTTTTT

cdr3_length: 14
v_call: TRBV3-1
j_call: TRBJ1-1
clone_size: many
d_call: -
cdr3_aa: CASSRGNLNTEAFF
cdr3_nt: TGTGCCAGCAGCCGGGGGAACCTGAACACTGAAGCTTTCTTT

cdr3_length: 14
v_call: TRBV27
j_call: TRBJ1-1
clone_size: -
d_call: -
cdr3_aa: CASSLSQGWTEAFF
cdr3_nt: TGTGCCAGCAGTTTATCTCAGGGTTGGACTGAAGCTTTCTTT

cdr3_length: 16
v_call: TRBV6-1
j_call: TRBJ2-7
clone_size: many
d_call: TRBD1
cdr3_aa: CASRGAPGQIAYEQYF
cdr3_nt: TGTGCCAGCAGGGGGGCTCCGGGACAGATAGCCTACGAGCAGTACTTC

cdr3_length: 15
v_call: TRBV28
j_call: TRBJ2-7
clone_size: many
d_call: TRBD2
cdr3_aa: CASSLPTSGSYEQYF
cdr3_nt: TGTGCCAGCAGTTTACCTACTAGCGGGAGTTACGAGCAGTACTTC

cdr3_length: 11
v_call: TRBV2
j_call: TRBJ2-3
clone_size: many
d_call: -
cdr3_aa: CASRGTDTQYF
cdr3_nt: TGTGCCAGCAGGGGGACAGATACGCAGTATTTT

cdr3_length: 14
v_call: TRBV28
j_call: TRBJ2-7
clone_size: many
d_call: TRBD2
cdr3_aa: CASSLQAGGREQYF
cdr3_nt: TGTGCCAGCAGTTTACAAGCGGGAGGGAGGGAGCAGTACTTC

cdr3_length: 15
v_call: TRBV7-9
j_call: TRBJ2-1
clone_size: many
d_call: -
cdr3_aa: CASSFPNSPHNEQFF
cdr3_nt: TGTGCCAGCAGCTTCCCGAATTCCCCACACAATGAGCAGTTCTTC